This TCR beta chain was found in a study of T-cell memory formation after mild COVID-19 (dated by TCRdb to 2020 to 2022). Concerning the study at large: Most TCR sequence clusters were specific to one of the two donors. Longitudinal TCRalpha and TCRbeta repertoire sequencing tracked T-cell clones expanding and contracting after mild COVID-19 in a couple of donors. Two young, previously healthy adult volunteers made up the cohort, one male and one female.

The instrument given in TCRdb is Illumina NovaSeq 6000. cDNA libraries for TCRalpha and TCRbeta were prepared by 5'RACE using constant-segment primers, with sample barcodes and unique molecular identifiers added. RNA was extracted from every sample with Trizol reagent. The libraries were amplified in two PCR steps, and the second step added a second sample barcode and Illumina TruSeq adapters. Sequencing of libraries was performed on an Illumina NovaSeq with 2 x 150 bp paired-end reads. Per the original workflow: The reads were demultiplexed and collapsed into UMI-guided consensus sequences using migec v1.2.7. With mixcr v2.1.11, UMI consensuses were aligned to TRA and TRB V and J templates and assembled into clonotypes. A clonotype was counted as expanded or contracted only if both edgeR and NoisET called the change significant, with noise models trained on biological replicates. For edgeR calls, the thresholds were a false discovery rate-adjusted p below 0.01 and a log2 fold-change of 1. As an exploratory analysis of dynamics, max-normalized trajectories of the 1000 most abundant clonotypes were examined by PCA with hierarchical clustering. Each responding clone was given a CD4 or CD8 phenotype based on the CD4+ and CD8+ repertoires, which had been sequenced separately. Through fastp at Q25 and MiXCR, TCRdb rebuilt clones from the public reads, retaining in-frame beta chains. Identical CDR3 proteins give one entry, which carries the most common genes and DNA. These V and J calls rely on TCRdb rather than the paper's analysis. The sample table holds a few hundred thousand distinct CDR3 sequences, of which 28% were seen once. Of the sample, about 14% is held by the ten largest clones.

PBMCs were isolated by Ficoll-Paque density gradient centrifugation. This clonotype was counted only a few times. It has no known antigen specificity. Base qualities were left out, and no much larger clone turns up one base away. Relative to germline, V is missing 2 bases and J is missing 5 bases, with 7 bases of the junction outside any gene match. The germline V gene encodes CDR1 SGHRS and CDR2 YFSETQ. CDR3 length: 14 amino acids, cysteine to phenylalanine. Only the CDR3 DNA stays, 42 bases, in frame from base 1. What the research found in general, with its limitations: Contracting CD4+ clones turned up mainly in the CM and EM memory subsets, whereas EMRA was where CD8+ clones were enriched. Clones that contracted from day 15 to 85 showed balanced CD4/CD8 phenotypes, whereas a second wave of clones that expanded from day 15 to 37 leaned towards CD4+. Whether the second-wave clones peaking on day 37 were SARS-CoV-2 specific was not confirmed. Only two mild cases were covered in the study, and larger cohorts including severe cases with pre-infection samples were considered necessary. The detection of some responding clones in pre-infection memory suggests that pre-existing cross-reactive memory T cells joined the SARS-CoV-2 response.

The sequence links TRBV5-1 to TRBJ2-7; the central 7 bases match TRBD1. The clonotype was recovered from an adult woman who had mild COVID-19 (a few samples of this study predate the infection). The sample titles of this study are shuffled in the database, so cell type and time point are left out; the donor was told from shared clones. Specimen: PBMCs or a T cell subset sorted from them (not recorded which). The DNA sequence is as follows: TGCGCCAGCAGCTTACAGGGGATCAGGAACGAGCAGTACTTC. This yields the protein CASSLQGIRNEQYF.